Included here is one TCR beta chain sequence, with context. The CDR3 runs 15 residues. The V segment lost 5 bases and the J segment 0 bases; nucleotides outside the gene matches: 5. TCRdb re-analysed the reads in MiXCR, keeping a single row per CDR3 protein. This table has approximately 500,000 distinct CDR3 sequences, about 11% appearing once. These data belong to a study of T cell repertoires in cytomegalovirus infection. Looking at the study overall: Indicated by public TCR beta signatures were CMV infection and matching HLA type.

The specimen was PBMCs. This rearrangement joins TRBV6-7 to TRBJ1-1; TRBD1 aligns across 8 bases. TRBV6-7 belongs to the ORF category, with a function that is uncertain. The sequence derives from a human donor in good health (CMV status not recorded). Some clones in this sample may be carry-over from other donors' samples. The CDR3 nucleotides read TGTGCCAGCAGTATGCAGGGGGCGGTGAACACTGAAGCTTTCTTT. This gives the protein CASSMQGAVNTEAFF.